These 32 T cell receptor beta chains were sequenced from one sample in a study of vaccination and CD4 T cells after COVID-19. The treatment here: approximately nine-day PBMC culture with coronavirus spike peptide pools or control peptides (ViraFEST assay). Their target antigens are unknown. Sequenced with the Oncomine TCR Beta short-read assay was DNA taken from cultured CD4+ T cells. Each CDR3 protein is one row after TCRdb ran MiXCR on the PCR reads. Among about 12,000 distinct CDR3 sequences, 60% were seen once, and the ten largest hold under 9%. Specimen: CD4+ T cells from blood, cultured in vitro, collected before SARS-CoV-2 vaccination. The receptors shown here come from a human donor who had recovered from COVID-19.

The rearrangement uses TRBV6-1 and TRBJ2-1, with 12 bases aligning to TRBD2. This CDR3 region has 18 residues. Germline CDR1 reads MNHNS; CDR2 reads SASEGT. After removal of 0 bases from V and 8 bases from J, the junction contained 11 bases not matched to a gene. For the CDR3, the DNA is TGTGCCAGCAGTGAAGCTTCGGCTAGCGGGGGGGCCTTACATGAGCAGTTCTTC. Protein sequence: CASSEASASGGALHEQFF.

This chain joins TRBV21-1 and TRBJ1-1. TRBV21-1 is deemed a pseudogene. This CDR3 contains 18 residues. CDR3 DNA sequence: TGTGCCAGCAGCAAAGCGCAAAGAGGCCACAGCTTTAACACTGAAGCTTTCTTT. Translated: CASSKAQRGHSFNTEAFF.

This clonotype was counted only a few times. V is TRBV6-2 or TRBV6-3 and J is TRBJ1-5; D is uncertain. Germline CDR1 and CDR2: MNHEY and SVGEGT. V lost 9 bases and J 8 bases, leaving 14 bases between the germline ends. The CDR3 has 12 residues. DNA for the CDR3: TGTGCCAGTAGGCGGGGTGCGGAGCCCCAGCATTTT. Translation gives CASRRGAEPQHF.

The chain has TRBV27 and TRBJ1-1; 9 nucleotides match TRBD1. With 5 bases clipped from V and 7 bases from J, the junction kept 11 bases outside the gene matches. CDR1 and CDR2 (germline): MNHEY, SMNVEV (reference sequence). This CDR3 is built from 15 residues. The CDR3: CASSQLGDRDREAFF. The CDR3 DNA sequence: TGTGCCAGCAGTCAACTCGGGGACAGGGATCGTGAAGCTTTCTTT.

The sample holds a few counts of this clonotype. The chain couples TRBV11-3 to TRBJ1-6, with D possibly being TRBD1 (5 bases). Germline CDR1 reads SGHNT; CDR2 reads YENEEA. The V gene lost 4 bases and the J gene lost 8 bases, with 21 bases spanning the gap. This CDR3 comprises 17 residues. Here the CDR3 reads CASSSAGPGWGDSPLHF. The CDR3 DNA reads as TGTGCCAGCAGCTCAGCCGGCCCAGGGTGGGGGGATTCACCCCTCCACTTT.

This chain uses TRBV7-2 with TRBJ1-1; perhaps TRBD1 as D (6 bases). V was trimmed by 5 bases and J by 2 bases, leaving 15 bases between them. In germline, CDR1 is SGHTA, CDR2 FQGNSA. This CDR3 comprises 15 residues. The CDR3 DNA follows: TGTGCCAGCAGCCCCGTAAACAGGGTAAACACTGAAGCTTTCTTT. Amino acid sequence: CASSPVNRVNTEAFF.

This rearrangement joins TRBV5-1 to TRBJ2-5; the D gene is possibly TRBD1 (6 bases). V shed 3 bases and J shed 1 base, with 7 bases lying between them. There are 13 residues in the CDR3. Germline CDR1 is SGHRS and CDR2 is YFSETQ. The CDR3 region has the DNA TGCGCCAGCAGCTCGACAGGCCAAGAGACCCAGTACTTC. It codes for CASSSTGQETQYF.

The chain joins TRBV7-8 to TRBJ1-5, with D hard to call. CDR1 SGHVS and CDR2 FQNEAQ come from the germline V gene. Trimming cost V 5 bases and J 9 bases, with 14 bases left between them. This CDR3 has 13 amino acids. The DNA of the CDR3 is TGTGCCAGCAGCCCCGACTCCGAGGGGCCCCAGCATTTT. Residues: CASSPDSEGPQHF.

The CDR3 sequence: CASRTGQGANENQPQHF. CDR3 nucleotide sequence: TGTGCCAGTAGAACGGGACAGGGGGCTAATGAGAATCAGCCCCAGCATTTT. The rearrangement joins TRBV19 to TRBJ1-5; 12 bases align to TRBD1. The CDR3 contains 17 residues. The germline V gene encodes CDR1 LNHDA and CDR2 SQIVND (reference sequence). V dropped 6 bases and J dropped 4; count of bases not matched to a gene: 10.

This chain connects TRBV7-9 to TRBJ1-2; a weak D match, TRBD1 (6 bases). CDR1 SEHNR and CDR2 FQNEAQ come from the germline V gene (reference sequence). The CDR3 consists of 20 residues. V was trimmed by 5 bases and J by 3 bases, leaving 31 bases between them. The CDR3: CASSPRGGGQVVGVDYGYTF. CDR3 sequence (DNA): TGTGCCAGCAGCCCAAGGGGTGGGGGCCAGGTCGTCGGGGTAGACTATGGCTACACCTTC.

The chain has TRBV19 and TRBJ1-1, with a tentative D call TRBD1 (6 bases). The CDR3 is 15 amino acids. In germline, CDR1 is LNHDA, CDR2 SQIVND (reference sequence). The V and J ends lost 6 bases and 6 bases respectively, with 20 bases between them. The CDR3 DNA sequence: TGTGCCAGTAGAGCTACAGGGTTAGGCGGTGCTGAAGCTTTCTTT. Its translation: CASRATGLGGAEAFF.

This clonotype was seen just once. This chain links TRBV6-1 with TRBJ1-6, with 8 bases identical to TRBD1. The germline V gene encodes CDR1 MNHNS and CDR2 SASEGT. J gave up 10 bases and V 2 bases, and 10 bases lay outside the gene matches. CDR3 length: 16 amino acids. The CDR3 sequence is CASSESTGGVGSPLHF. The CDR3 DNA reads TGTGCCAGCAGTGAATCAACAGGGGGTGTGGGGTCACCCCTCCACTTT.

V usage is TRBV7-2 and J usage is TRBJ1-1; D is unresolved. CDR1 is SGHTA, CDR2 FQGNSA, per germline. Trimming removed 0 bases at V and 5 bases at J, with 13 bases between. This CDR3 spans 15 amino acids. The CDR3, as DNA: TGTGCCAGCAGCTTAGCCGCAGGCCGTTATACTGAAGCTTTCTTT. Its translation: CASSLAAGRYTEAFF.

This chain uses TRBV7-2 with TRBJ1-2, with D unresolved. Germline CDR1 is SGHTA and CDR2 is FQGNSA. This CDR3 spans 12 amino acids. Deletions cut 1 base from V and 5 bases from J, with 5 bases between. The CDR3 loop is CASSLDRYGYTF. CDR3 DNA: TGTGCCAGCAGCTTAGACCGGTATGGCTACACCTTC.

This chain links TRBV27 with TRBJ2-5; 7 bases line up with TRBD1. The length of the CDR3 is 13 residues. The germline CDR1 and CDR2 sequences are MNHEY and SMNVEV (reference sequence). Trimming removed 8 bases from V and 2 bases from J; junction bases left unmatched: 5. In nucleotides, the CDR3 is TGTGCCAGCGGAAGGGACAGACAAGAGACCCAGTACTTC. It codes for CASGRDRQETQYF.

This chain joins TRBV7-8 and TRBJ2-1, with TRBD1 matching 9 bases. The CDR3 loop spans 15 amino acids. The V and J ends lost 6 bases and 8 bases, in that order; junction bases with no gene match: 11. Germline lookup yields CDR1 SGHVS and CDR2 FQNEAQ. The DNA for the CDR3 is TGTGCCAGCAGTCCCGACAGGGGGGTGGGAGATGAGCAGTTCTTC. Translation: CASSPDRGVGDEQFF.

V and J are TRBV28 and TRBJ2-7, with a tentative D call TRBD1 (7 bases). The CDR3 loop spans 14 amino acids. CDR1 is MDHEN and CDR2 is SYDVKM in the germline V gene. With 7 bases removed from V and 3 bases from J, the gap between germline ends came to 16 bases. The CDR3, as DNA: TGTGCCAGCACTAACGGGCAGGGGGGCTACGAGCAGTACTTC. Its translation: CASTNGQGGYEQYF.

This clonotype came up once. This chain joins TRBV10-3 and TRBJ2-7, with 7 bases identical to TRBD2. Unmatched junction bases numbered 9, after V lost 6 bases and J lost 1 base. The CDR3 consists of 15 residues. Germline values: CDR1 ENHRY, CDR2 SYGVKD. For the CDR3, the DNA is TGTGCCATCAGCCCCGGGGGGAGCGGGTCCTACGAGCAGTACTTC. Translation: CAISPGGSGSYEQYF.

The V call is TRBV20-1, the J call TRBJ1-2; 7 positions match TRBD1. This CDR3 has 12 amino acids. The germline CDR1 and CDR2 sequences are DFQATT and SNEGSKA (reference sequence). V dropped 6 bases and J dropped 7; count of bases not matched to a gene: 8. The CDR3 loop reads CSASGQFPGYTF. CDR3 nucleotide sequence: TGCAGTGCCTCGGGACAGTTTCCTGGCTACACCTTC.

The rearrangement uses TRBV20-1 and TRBJ1-5; D perhaps matches TRBD1 (5 bases). This CDR3 is built from 13 residues. CDR1 is DFQATT and CDR2 is SNEGSKA in the germline V gene (reference sequence). V was shortened by 3 bases and J by 11 bases, with 17 bases between the two germline ends. The CDR3 DNA is TGCAGTGCTAGCGCGCGGAAGTGGGGGGCCCAGCATTTT. Translated: CSASARKWGAQHF.

In this sample, this clonotype turned up a few times. The genes are TRBV12-3 or TRBV12-4 and TRBJ1-5; 9 bases fit TRBD1. V shed 6 bases and J 4 bases; nucleotides not matched to a gene: 1. The CDR3 spans 13 residues. CDR3 sequence reads: CASRGTGNQPQHF. CDR3 coding DNA: TGTGCCAGCAGGGGGACAGGGAATCAGCCCCAGCATTTT.

The chain recombines TRBV20-1 with TRBJ1-6; D not certain. The germline V and J ends were trimmed by 2 bases and 7 bases, with 15 bases remaining between them. The V gene's germline CDR1 is DFQATT and CDR2 SNEGSKA (reference sequence). CDR3 length equals 15 residues. CDR3 sequence reads: CSARRRQRSNSPLHF. The CDR3 bases are TGCAGTGCTAGAAGACGGCAACGGTCCAATTCACCCCTCCACTTT.

The rearrangement links TRBV20-1 to TRBJ2-5; no definite D call. This CDR3 spans 16 amino acids. The germline CDR1 and CDR2 sequences are DFQATT and SNEGSKA (reference sequence). Here the CDR3 DNA reads TGCAGCGTACAGAGCCCCCGCCGGGTGTTACAAGAGACCCAGTACTTC. Its protein is CSVQSPRRVLQETQYF.

The chain employs TRBV30 and TRBJ1-5, with D possibly being TRBD1 (5 bases). Germline V gene data show CDR1 as GTSNPN and CDR2 as SVGIG (reference sequence). The CDR3 covers 13 residues. V was pared by 4 bases and J by 4 bases, with 11 bases between. The CDR3, as DNA: TGTGCCTGGACGGCAGGGCCTAATCAGCCCCAGCATTTT. Its translation is CAWTAGPNQPQHF.

The chain couples TRBV20-1 to TRBJ2-3; 9 bases align to TRBD2. CDR1 and CDR2 (germline): DFQATT, SNEGSKA (reference sequence). V shed 0 bases, J shed 1 base, and the junction held 11 bases outside the gene matches. This CDR3 is 18 amino acids long. The CDR3 reads CSARDPAGGPSGTDTQYF. The DNA of the CDR3 is TGCAGTGCTAGAGATCCGGCGGGGGGGCCATCGGGCACAGATACGCAGTATTTT.

J is TRBJ1-2 and V is TRBV12-3 or TRBV12-4; 8 nucleotides match TRBD1. V was pared by 4 bases and J by 4 bases, with 5 bases of the junction left unmatched. The CDR3 totals 14 residues. CDR3 residues: CASSSGTGLYGYTF. The CDR3 bases are TGTGCCAGCAGTTCCGGGACAGGCCTCTATGGCTACACCTTC.

This chain's CDR3 is CSAPPASGGSNEQFF. DNA of the CDR3: TGCAGTGCCCCGCCGGCTAGCGGGGGGTCTAATGAGCAGTTCTTC. This rearrangement joins TRBV20-1 to TRBJ2-1; 11 bases agree with TRBD2. CDR1 is DFQATT and CDR2 is SNEGSKA in the germline V gene (reference sequence). The V segment lost 6 bases and the J segment 7 bases; nucleotides outside the gene matches: 11. The CDR3 length is 15 residues.

The chain employs TRBV24-1 and TRBJ1-2; D is unresolved. The CDR3 spans 14 residues. CDR1 KGHDR and CDR2 SFDVKD come from the germline V gene. The V end was cut by 3 bases, the J end by 0 bases, with 7 bases between. The CDR3 DNA follows: TGTGCCACCAGTGATCGGACCACTAACTATGGCTACACCTTC. This sequence encodes CATSDRTTNYGYTF.

This chain uses TRBV6-1 with TRBJ1-5; D gene uncertain. Germline lookup yields CDR1 MNHNS and CDR2 SASEGT. The CDR3 length is 16 residues. The germline V and J ends were trimmed by 6 bases and 2 bases, with 17 bases remaining between them. The CDR3 is CASRVSWGGGNQPQHF. In nucleotides, the CDR3 is TGTGCCAGCAGGGTTTCTTGGGGAGGCGGCAATCAGCCCCAGCATTTT.

V and J are TRBV30 and TRBJ2-1, with D possibly being TRBD2 (6 bases). The CDR3 is made up of 14 amino acids. The germline V gene encodes CDR1 GTSNPN and CDR2 SVGIG (reference sequence). The V end lost 8 bases, the J end lost 2 bases, and 16 bases lay between the germline ends. CDR3 DNA sequence: TGTGCCGCTTCTAGCGTACCCACCTACAATGAGCAGTTCTTC. It specifies CAASSVPTYNEQFF.

The gene calls are TRBV11-2 and TRBJ2-5, with a weak D call TRBD1 (5 bases). Trimming removed 4 bases from V and 4 bases from J, with 10 bases in between. The germline V gene has CDR1 SGHAT and CDR2 FQNNGV. This CDR3 is built from 13 residues. CDR3 loop: CASSWSQGETQYF. Written as DNA, the CDR3 is TGTGCCAGCAGCTGGAGCCAGGGAGAGACCCAGTACTTC.

The DNA of the CDR3 is TGCGCCAGCAGCCAAGATCCGGTCACTCCCCTCCACTTT. Its protein is CASSQDPVTPLHF. The V call is TRBV4-3, the J call TRBJ1-6; no clear D gene. Trimming removed 0 bases from V and 13 bases from J, with 10 bases in between. The length of the CDR3 is 13 residues. Germline V gene sequence: CDR1 LGHNA, CDR2 YSLEER.